This T cell receptor (beta chain) derives from a study of T cells in Graves' hyperthyroidism and ophthalmopathy. CDR3 size: 11 residues. Per germline, CDR1 MGHDK and CDR2 SYGVNS. The PBMCs were sourced from fresh peripheral blood (around 9.9 ml). Study-level results: Blood also carried most thyroid clonotypes expanded above 0.001.

Regions amplified from RNA transcripts were the TCR beta CDR3 regions. The TCR CDR3 first-round RT-PCR relied on the HTBI primer set. From the multiplex PCR reads, TCRdb called clonotypes with MiXCR, one entry per CDR3 protein. The sample gives around 56,000 distinct CDR3 sequences, roughly 52% of which show up once; roughly 12% is in the top ten. This clonotype is a singleton in its sample. Its matching antigen is unknown. Compared with germline, one end of the junction differs, possibly owing to a read error. Source material: blood. This TCR came from a woman in her 30s with Graves' ophthalmopathy. The chain employs TRBV25-1 and TRBJ2-3, with D unresolved. The CDR3 coding sequence is TGTGCCAGCAGTGTACATGATACACAGTGTTTT. Translated, it gives CASSVHDTQCF.